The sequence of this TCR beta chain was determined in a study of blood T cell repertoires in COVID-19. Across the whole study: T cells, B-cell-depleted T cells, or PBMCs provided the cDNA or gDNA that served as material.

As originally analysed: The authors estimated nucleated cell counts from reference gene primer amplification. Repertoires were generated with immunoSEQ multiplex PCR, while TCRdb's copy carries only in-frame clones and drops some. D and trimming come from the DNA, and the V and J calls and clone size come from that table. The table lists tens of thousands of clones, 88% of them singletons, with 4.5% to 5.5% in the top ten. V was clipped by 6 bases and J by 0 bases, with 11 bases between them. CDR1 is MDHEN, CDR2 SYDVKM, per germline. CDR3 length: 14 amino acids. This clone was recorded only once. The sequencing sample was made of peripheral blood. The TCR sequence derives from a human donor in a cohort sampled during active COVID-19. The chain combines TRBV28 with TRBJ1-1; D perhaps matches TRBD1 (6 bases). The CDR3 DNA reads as TGTGCCAGCAGCAACAGGGTTATGAACACTGAAGCTTTCTTT. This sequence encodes CASSNRVMNTEAFF.